This T cell receptor beta chain was recovered during a study of blood T cell repertoires in COVID-19. Looking at the study overall: Specimens from acute and convalescent COVID-19 originated in the United States, Italy and Spain. The cDNA or gDNA used as material had been derived from T cells, B-cell-depleted T cells, or PBMCs.

Sequencing was performed with immunoSEQ multiplex PCR; in TCRdb, only in-frame clones are kept and a portion is missing. The repertoire holds about 200,000 clones, with more than 80% as singletons. Participant reports of clinical history set cohort assignment. The receptor comes from a young man who had recovered from COVID-19. Sequencing used PBMCs or T cells enriched from blood (not recorded which).

CDR3 coding DNA: TGTGCCAGCACCGCCCGTGGGGGACGGGGGACTGAAGCTTTCTTT. Translating it yields CASTARGGRGTEAFF. The rearrangement uses TRBV27 and TRBJ1-1, with D maybe TRBD1 (5 bases). Germline V gene lookup returns CDR1 MNHEY and CDR2 SMNVEV (reference sequence). Trimming removed 7 bases at V and 5 bases at J, with 20 bases between. The CDR3 has 15 amino acids.